The source of this T cell receptor beta chain is a study of T-cell memory formation after mild COVID-19. Across the whole study: Most TCR clusters belonged to a single donor.

Trimming took 8 bases from V and 0 from J; bases not matched to a gene: 5. The CDR3 consists of 15 residues. Germline CDR1 and CDR2: SNHLY and FYNNEI. Using its own MiXCR run on the 5' RACE reads, TCRdb lists one record per CDR3 protein. Of 120,000 to 150,000 distinct CDR3 sequences detected, more than 13% appear once; the ten largest clones hold under 30%. This rearrangement joins TRBV2 to TRBJ2-5, with TRBD2 matching 11 bases. Sample: PBMCs or a T cell subset sorted from them (not recorded which). The source is an adult woman who had mild COVID-19 (a few samples of this study predate the infection). Cell type and time point are not known. The CDR3 DNA sequence: TGTGCCAGCGGTCTAGCGGGGGGAGACCAAGAGACCCAGTACTTC. It codes for CASGLAGGDQETQYF.